One and the same sample provided the 27 T cell receptor beta chains below, sequenced in a study of vaccination and CD4 T cells after COVID-19. Treatment: approximately nine-day PBMC culture with coronavirus spike peptide pools or control peptides (ViraFEST assay). From the unexposed donor, CD4+ T cells were collected ahead of the COVID-19 pandemic (2011-2018). These receptors' targets are unknown. An Oncomine TCR Beta short-read assay was used to sequence the DNA from cultured CD4+ T cells. DNA came from CD4+ T cells after culture. TCRdb analysed the PCR reads with MiXCR anew, one entry per CDR3 protein. The data show around 7,100 distinct CDR3 sequences, about a third seen once. Sequencing input: CD4+ T cells from blood, cultured in vitro. Receptors were obtained from a human donor in good health.

This clonotype was seen a handful of times. The chain recombines TRBV7-8 with TRBJ2-7; unclear D gene. Trimming took off 1 base at V and 4 bases at J, with 8 bases between the two ends. The CDR3 is 13 residues long. Germline loops: CDR1 SGHVS, CDR2 FQNEAQ. DNA of the CDR3: TGTGCCAGCAGCTTAGTTTTACAATACGAGCAGTACTTC. Amino acids: CASSLVLQYEQYF.

The chain carries TRBV20-1 and TRBJ2-5, with TRBD2 matching over 9 bases. CDR3 length: 15 residues. Germline V gives CDR1 DFQATT, CDR2 SNEGSKA (reference sequence). Trimming removed 6 bases from V and 5 bases from J; junction bases left unmatched: 13. The CDR3 DNA is TGCAGTGCAAACGTAGCGGGAGAAGCAGAGGAGACCCAGTACTTC. It encodes CSANVAGEAEETQYF.

This clonotype was picked up a small number of times. The chain is built from TRBV12-3 or TRBV12-4 and TRBJ2-5; 12 positions agree with TRBD2. There are 14 residues in the CDR3. The junction had 3 bases not matched to a gene; V was cut back by 6 bases and J by 4 bases. The CDR3 sequence: CASRELAGGETQYF. As DNA, the CDR3 is TGTGCCAGCAGGGAACTAGCGGGAGGAGAGACCCAGTACTTC.

This clonotype was seen more than once but under ten times. The chain joins TRBV4-2 to TRBJ2-7; 7 bases fit TRBD1. There are 14 residues in the CDR3. With V trimmed by 4 bases and J by 1 base, 4 bases remained unmatched. Germline V lookup: CDR1 LGHNA, CDR2 YNFKEQ. The CDR3 reads CASSRPGQSYEQYF. CDR3 in DNA: TGTGCCAGCAGCCGCCCGGGACAGTCCTACGAGCAGTACTTC.

The chain recombines TRBV7-3 with TRBJ2-5; 8 nucleotides align to TRBD2. Germline trimming cut 5 bases from V and 4 bases from J; bases unmatched to any gene: 9. The CDR3 contains 15 residues. CDR1 and CDR2 from the germline V gene are SGHTA and FQGTGA. This CDR3 is CASSLRGGGGETQYF. In nucleotides, the CDR3 is TGTGCCAGCAGCCTTCGGGGGGGAGGAGGAGAGACCCAGTACTTC.

The gene calls are TRBV19 and TRBJ1-1; 9 positions match TRBD1. Germline V gene lookup returns CDR1 LNHDA and CDR2 SQIVND (reference sequence). The CDR3 runs to 15 residues. J lost 5 bases, V lost 4 bases, and 8 bases had no gene match. CDR3 protein: CASSSPDRGETEAFF. The CDR3 coding sequence is TGTGCCAGTAGTAGCCCGGACAGGGGAGAAACTGAAGCTTTCTTT.

The V gene is TRBV12-2, the J gene TRBJ2-3; the listed D gene, TRBD1, was not tested against the DNA. TRBV12-2 is recorded as a pseudogene. The CDR3 sequence is 15 residues long. The CDR3 DNA is TGTGCAAGTCGCCCCCAGGGGATTAGCACAGATACGCAGTATTTT. This translates into CASRPQGISTDTQYF.

This clonotype has a handful of counts. The chain is built from TRBV6-4 and TRBJ2-3; weak D call: TRBD1 (5 bases). Trimming took 0 bases from V and 4 from J, leaving 11 bases between them. Germline loops: CDR1 MRHNA, CDR2 SNTAGT. The CDR3 contains 15 residues. CDR3: CASSDSWAGSDTQYF. The CDR3 nucleotides read TGTGCCAGCAGTGACTCTTGGGCAGGGTCAGATACGCAGTATTTT.

V usage is TRBV11-3 and J usage is TRBJ2-5, with 8 bases matching TRBD1. There are 13 residues in the CDR3. From germline, CDR1 is SGHNT and CDR2 YENEEA. V trimming: 4 bases; J trimming: 9 bases; junction bases outside the gene matches: 7. CDR3 sequence reads: CASSSDGQGSQYF. The CDR3 coding sequence is TGTGCCAGCAGCTCCGATGGACAGGGCTCCCAGTACTTC.

This sequence joins TRBV6-5 and TRBJ2-7; D unresolved. The CDR3 contains 15 residues. V was clipped by 0 bases and J by 0 bases, with 9 bases between them. Germline V gene data show CDR1 as MNHEY and CDR2 as SVGAGI. Here the CDR3 reads CASSYSISPSYEQYF. The CDR3 nucleotides read TGTGCCAGCAGTTACTCGATCTCCCCCTCCTACGAGCAGTACTTC.

This clonotype was counted a few times. This chain links TRBV19 with TRBJ1-1; D is unclear. Germline V gives CDR1 LNHDA, CDR2 SQIVND (reference sequence). The V end was cut by 3 bases, the J end by 1 base, with 9 bases between. CDR3 size: 14 residues. For the CDR3, the DNA is TGTGCCAGTAGTATTAGGCAGCGGAACACTGAAGCTTTCTTT. This translates into CASSIRQRNTEAFF.

The CDR3: CSVEPPPGLAGYSTDTQYF. The DNA for the CDR3 is TGCAGCGTTGAACCACCACCGGGACTAGCGGGATACAGCACAGATACGCAGTATTTT. The chain recombines TRBV29-1 with TRBJ2-3; TRBD2 matches at 13 bases. Germline CDR1 reads SQVTM; CDR2 reads ANQGSEA. CDR3 length: 19 residues. J lost 0 bases, V lost 2 bases, and 11 bases had no gene match.

DNA for the CDR3: TGTGCCAGCAGTTTAGAGGCCTTCCTTAACACTGAAGCTTTCTTT. It codes for CASSLEAFLNTEAFF. This sequence joins TRBV28 and TRBJ1-1; D unclear. There are 15 residues in the CDR3. V was pared by 2 bases and J by 2 bases, with 12 bases between. Germline CDR1 MDHEN, CDR2 SYDVKM.

This clonotype was seen a handful of times. The chain uses TRBV20-1 and TRBJ1-5; no clear D. Trimming removed 6 bases from V and 0 bases from J, with 12 bases in between. CDR1 is DFQATT, CDR2 SNEGSKA, per germline (reference sequence). The CDR3 totals 14 residues. The CDR3 nucleotides are TGCAGTGCCTCCGGACTAAGTAGCAATCAGCCCCAGCATTTT. As protein: CSASGLSSNQPQHF.

Written as DNA, the CDR3 is TGTGCCAGCAGCTTACTAGCGGGAGGTTACAATGAGCAGTTCTTC. Translated: CASSLLAGGYNEQFF. The chain carries TRBV7-3 and TRBJ2-1, with TRBD2 matching over 11 bases. The CDR3 covers 15 residues. Germline V gene sequence: CDR1 SGHTA, CDR2 FQGTGA. V gave up 2 bases and J gave up 4 bases; unmatched junction bases: 1.

This sequence joins TRBV7-3 and TRBJ2-1; 9 bases line up with TRBD1. V trimming: 0 bases; J trimming: 4 bases; junction bases outside the gene matches: 7. The CDR3 length is 17 residues. Germline V gene data show CDR1 as SGHTA and CDR2 as FQGTGA. The DNA for the CDR3 is TGTGCCAGCAGCTTAACCGGTGGGACAGGGAGGTACAATGAGCAGTTCTTC. Translation gives CASSLTGGTGRYNEQFF.

The chain links TRBV5-1 to TRBJ1-2; 9 bases match TRBD1. CDR3 size: 16 residues. The germline CDR1 and CDR2 sequences are SGHRS and YFSETQ. With 0 bases clipped from V and 4 bases from J, the junction kept 7 bases outside the gene matches. CDR3 amino acids: CASSLVPGQGGYGYTF. CDR3 sequence (DNA): TGCGCCAGCAGCTTGGTCCCGGGACAGGGAGGCTATGGCTACACCTTC.

As to this clonotype: The junction shows a germline mismatch at one end, possibly a read error. V gene TRBV23-1 combines with J gene TRBJ2-5; D assignment may be TRBD1 or TRBD2 (6 bases each). TRBV23-1 is annotated as an ORF whose role is uncertain. This CDR3 comprises 18 residues. The CDR3 reads CANSQPGRGGRHVETQYF. CDR3 nucleotide sequence: TGCGCCAACAGTCAACCCGGTCGTGGGGGGCGCCATGTGGAGACCCAGTACTTC.

This chain joins TRBV15 and TRBJ2-1; D gene ambiguous. Germline V CDR1 and CDR2: LNHNV, YYDKDF (reference sequence). The CDR3 loop spans 13 amino acids. The germline V and J ends were trimmed by 1 base and 9 bases, with 10 bases remaining between them. The CDR3 sequence: CATSRAGFGEQFF. DNA of the CDR3: TGTGCCACCAGCAGAGCCGGTTTTGGTGAGCAGTTCTTC.

This rearrangement joins TRBV7-9 to TRBJ2-7; D is undetermined. CDR3 size: 14 residues. The V end lost 1 base, the J end lost 0 bases, and 7 bases lay between the germline ends. CDR1 and CDR2 from the germline V gene are SEHNR and FQNEAQ (reference sequence). The CDR3 sequence is CASSLGQVSYEQYF. In nucleotides, the CDR3 is TGTGCCAGCAGCTTAGGTCAGGTCTCCTACGAGCAGTACTTC.

This rearrangement joins TRBV5-6 to TRBJ1-5, with TRBD1 matching 9 bases. The CDR3 is made up of 18 amino acids. The germline V gene encodes CDR1 SGHDT and CDR2 YYEEEE. Trimming removed 2 bases from V and 5 bases from J; junction bases left unmatched: 14. CDR3 residues: CASSLRSPGQGYHQPQHF. In nucleotides, the CDR3 is TGTGCCAGCAGCTTAAGGAGCCCGGGACAGGGTTATCATCAGCCCCAGCATTTT.

The V and J genes are TRBV20-1 and TRBJ2-1; TRBD2 matches at 8 bases. CDR1 and CDR2 from the germline V gene are DFQATT and SNEGSKA (reference sequence). This CDR3 has 16 amino acids. Trimming took 1 base from V and 0 from J; bases not matched to a gene: 5. DNA of the CDR3: TGCAGTGCTAGAGCCATGAGCGGGAGCTCCTACAATGAGCAGTTCTTC. Translation: CSARAMSGSSYNEQFF.

This clonotype was picked up a small number of times. The chain links TRBV5-4 to TRBJ1-2; no clear D. Trimming left V 4 bases short and J 0 bases short, with 7 bases between. The germline V gene encodes CDR1 SGHNT and CDR2 YYREEE (reference sequence). The CDR3 spans 13 residues. CDR3 bases: TGTGCCAGCAGCCAAAAAGCTAACTATGGCTACACCTTC. Encoded protein: CASSQKANYGYTF.

This chain uses TRBV2 with TRBJ2-1, with D possibly being TRBD1 or TRBD2 (5 bases each). Trimming removed 6 bases from V and 0 bases from J, with 9 bases in between. CDR3 length: 14 amino acids. Germline V lookup: CDR1 SNHLY, CDR2 FYNNEI. CDR3 sequence reads: CASSRDASYNEQFF. The CDR3, as DNA: TGTGCCAGCAGCCGGGACGCCTCCTACAATGAGCAGTTCTTC.

The CDR3, as DNA: TGTGCCTGGACTCCTAGCGCTAACTATGGCTACACCTTC. Its translation is CAWTPSANYGYTF. The V gene is TRBV30, the J gene TRBJ1-2; D gene uncertain. The V and J ends lost 4 bases and 0 bases respectively, with 9 bases between them. Germline V gene data show CDR1 as GTSNPN and CDR2 as SVGIG (reference sequence). The CDR3 is 13 residues long.

The J gene is TRBJ2-2, the V gene TRBV10-1; 12 bases agree with TRBD1. This CDR3 has 18 amino acids. The V segment lost 1 base and the J segment 4 bases; nucleotides outside the gene matches: 7. CDR1 WNHNN and CDR2 SYGVQD come from the germline V gene (reference sequence). This chain's CDR3 is CASSELGTGGVSTGELFF. CDR3 nucleotides: TGCGCCAGCAGTGAGTTGGGGACAGGGGGCGTTAGCACCGGGGAGCTGTTTTTT.

This clonotype was detected only a few times. V gene TRBV19 combines with J gene TRBJ2-6; possible D gene TRBD1, 6 bases. The CDR3 runs to 16 residues. CDR1 is LNHDA, CDR2 SQIVND, per germline (reference sequence). V was clipped by 3 bases and J by 0 bases, with 9 bases between them. CDR3 bases: TGTGCCAGTAGTATGGGACAAGCCTCTGGGGCCAACGTCCTGACTTTC. Translated, it gives CASSMGQASGANVLTF.